Listed here are 22 T cell receptor beta chains from one sample, sequenced in a study of blood T cells in healthy people across ages. A sample-barcoded 5' primer and a J-beta primer mix were used in a second PCR of about 6 to 12 cycles. TCRdb independently ran MiXCR on the 5' RACE reads; one entry per CDR3 protein. The table lists about 560,000 distinct CDR3 sequences, about 25% of them singletons. These same data were also listed under a study on T cells of mothers and their children.

Sequencing was done on a sample of blood. These receptors came from a boy aged 2 to 10 in good health.

This clonotype was counted a few times. The V call is TRBV7-2, the J call TRBJ2-1, with TRBD2 matching over 12 bases. This CDR3 is 15 amino acids long. The V gene's germline CDR1 is SGHTA and CDR2 FQGNSA. The J segment lost 3 bases and the V segment lost 10 bases, leaving 7 bases of the junction unmatched. In DNA form, the CDR3 reads TGTGCCACCTGCCTAGCGGGGGGGCACTACAATGAGCAGTTCTTC. Translating it yields CATCLAGGHYNEQFF.

A few counts support this clonotype. The genes are TRBV7-9 and TRBJ2-7; D remains unclear. V dropped 5 bases and J dropped 3 bases, with 5 bases sitting between them. Germline-derived CDR1 and CDR2 are SEHNR and FQNEAQ (reference sequence). This CDR3 is built from 11 residues. CDR3 nucleotide sequence: TGTGCCAGCAGCCGCCACTACGAGCAGTACTTC. Its protein is CASSRHYEQYF.

This clonotype showed up just a few times. The J gene is TRBJ2-5, the V gene TRBV12-3 or TRBV12-4, with D maybe TRBD2 (7 bases). Matching the DNA end better, TRBJ2-1 makes the J call doubtful. The CDR3 contains 13 residues. The CDR3: CASSLGGHNEQFF. The CDR3 DNA reads TGTGCCAGCAGTTTGGGGGGGCATAATGAGCAGTTCTTC.

The table lists this clonotype with a few counts. The chain recombines TRBV12-3 or TRBV12-4 with TRBJ1-1; D not resolved. Between the trimmed V and J ends, which lost 0 bases and 1 base, there was a span of 15 bases. The CDR3 runs to 17 residues. CDR3 coding DNA: TGTGCCAGCAGTTTAGCCCTGAACCTTCTGCAGAACACTGAAGCTTTCTTT. This translates into CASSLALNLLQNTEAFF.

The J gene is TRBJ2-3, the V gene TRBV7-9; TRBD1 matches 9 bases. V lost 5 bases, J lost 8 bases, and 5 bases stayed unmatched. Germline CDR1 reads SEHNR; CDR2 reads FQNEAQ (reference sequence). The CDR3 runs to 13 residues. The CDR3 protein is CASSPATGGTQYF. Here the CDR3 DNA reads TGTGCCAGCAGCCCCGCGACAGGGGGTACGCAGTATTTT.

The chain links TRBV20-1 to TRBJ2-1; 7 bases map to TRBD2. The CDR3 loop spans 15 amino acids. Trimming removed 0 bases from V and 0 bases from J; junction bases left unmatched: 2. Germline lookup yields CDR1 DFQATT and CDR2 SNEGSKA (reference sequence). The DNA for the CDR3 is TGCAGTGCTAGAGATGGGGGGGGCTCCTACAATGAGCAGTTCTTC. Amino acid sequence: CSARDGGGSYNEQFF.

The chain couples TRBV9 to TRBJ1-1, with TRBD1 matching 8 bases. J was trimmed by 5 bases and V by 3 bases; bases with no gene match: 9. The germline V gene has CDR1 SGDLS and CDR2 YYNGEE. There are 15 residues in the CDR3. The CDR3 DNA is TGTGCCAGCAGCGGGCCCCAGGGGGCAGGGACTGAAGCTTTCTTT. This codes for CASSGPQGAGTEAFF.

There are many counts of this clonotype. The rearrangement uses TRBV29-1 and TRBJ2-2; 10 bases fit TRBD1. Germline values: CDR1 SQVTM, CDR2 ANQGSEA. V dropped 7 bases and J dropped 5; count of bases not matched to a gene: 10. There are 15 residues in the CDR3. The CDR3 DNA reads TGCAGCGCTGGGACCGGACAGGGGGGAACCGGGGAGCTGTTTTTT. Translated: CSAGTGQGGTGELFF.

V usage is TRBV2 and J usage is TRBJ1-4, with 8 bases fitting TRBD1. Germline V gene lookup returns CDR1 SNHLY and CDR2 FYNNEI. The junction had 11 bases not matched to a gene; V was cut back by 3 bases and J by 8 bases. This CDR3 has 16 residues. The CDR3 DNA reads as TGTGCCAGCAGTGAGTACCGACAGGGGAGTAAGGAAAAACTGTTTTTT. Amino acids: CASSEYRQGSKEKLFF.

V gene TRBV5-1 combines with J gene TRBJ2-7; TRBD2 aligns across 7 bases. CDR3 length: 13 amino acids. CDR1 SGHRS and CDR2 YFSETQ come from the germline V gene. J gave up 7 bases and V 0 bases, and 4 bases lay outside the gene matches. In DNA form, the CDR3 reads TGCGCCAGCAGCTTGGGGCCCGGGGGGGAGCAGTACTTC. Protein product: CASSLGPGGEQYF.

This sequence joins TRBV5-1 and TRBJ2-3; 11 positions agree with TRBD2. V dropped 4 bases and J dropped 4; count of bases not matched to a gene: 8. The CDR3 loop spans 16 amino acids. Germline V gene lookup returns CDR1 SGHRS and CDR2 YFSETQ. In DNA form, the CDR3 reads TGCGCCAGCAGCCCCCGACTAGCGGGGCTTCCAGATACGCAGTATTTT. Its protein is CASSPRLAGLPDTQYF.

The chain has TRBV7-9 and TRBJ1-5; 7 positions match TRBD1. CDR1 SEHNR and CDR2 FQNEAQ come from the germline V gene (reference sequence). The CDR3 spans 17 residues. With V trimmed by 0 bases and J by 4 bases, 9 bases remained unmatched. Written as DNA, the CDR3 is TGTGCCAGCAGCTTAGCAGGGGGGGGACAGCATAATCAGCCCCAGCATTTT. Translation gives CASSLAGGGQHNQPQHF.

The chain combines TRBV27 with TRBJ2-5; no definite D call. Germline CDR1 reads MNHEY; CDR2 reads SMNVEV (reference sequence). Between the trimmed V and J ends, which lost 8 bases and 5 bases, there was a span of 9 bases. CDR3 length equals 11 residues. This CDR3 is CASVSWETQYF. The CDR3 coding sequence is TGTGCCAGCGTGAGTTGGGAGACCCAGTACTTC.

This clonotype was seen just once. The chain is built from TRBV5-1 and TRBJ2-1; TRBD2 matches 11 bases. This CDR3 is 18 amino acids long. Germline-derived CDR1 and CDR2 are SGHRS and YFSETQ. V dropped 4 bases and J dropped 0; count of bases not matched to a gene: 9. CDR3 DNA: TGCGCCAGCAGCCTTAGCGGGAGGGCCTTAAACTCCTACAATGAGCAGTTCTTC. It specifies CASSLSGRALNSYNEQFF.

The V call is TRBV7-9, the J call TRBJ2-5; 9 nucleotides align to TRBD2. The CDR3 runs 15 residues. CDR1 and CDR2 from the germline V gene are SEHNR and FQNEAQ (reference sequence). Trimming took 4 bases from V and 3 from J; bases not matched to a gene: 6. For the CDR3, the DNA is TGTGCCAGCAGCTCGCCTATAGCGGGAGAAGAGACCCAGTACTTC. This translates into CASSSPIAGEETQYF.

The V gene is TRBV14, the J gene TRBJ1-1; no firm D call. There are 14 residues in the CDR3. V lost 1 base, J lost 4 bases, and 10 bases lay in between. Germline lookup yields CDR1 SGHDN and CDR2 FVKESK. CDR3 DNA sequence: TGTGCCAGCAGCCAAGGAGGGTGGGGCACTGAAGCTTTCTTT. It yields the protein CASSQGGWGTEAFF.

This clonotype was seen a handful of times. The gene calls are TRBV7-2 and TRBJ1-2; D ambiguous. Germline CDR1 and CDR2: SGHTA and FQGNSA. The CDR3 runs to 13 residues. V lost 6 bases, J lost 6 bases, and 14 bases lay in between. The CDR3 DNA reads as TGTGCCAGCAGGCCATCCTTCACGGATGGCTACACCTTC. It yields the protein CASRPSFTDGYTF.

The chain is built from TRBV6-6 and TRBJ1-2; D gene unclear. CDR3 length: 14 residues. Germline V CDR1 and CDR2: MNHNY, SVGAGI (reference sequence). Trimming took off 0 bases at V and 0 bases at J, with 5 bases between the two ends. This chain's CDR3 is CASSYSGSNYGYTF. The CDR3 nucleotides read TGTGCCAGCAGTTACTCAGGCTCTAACTATGGCTACACCTTC.

V is TRBV4-3 and J is TRBJ1-1; the D gene is possibly TRBD1 (6 bases). Germline loops: CDR1 LGHNA, CDR2 YSLEER. The ends were cut back, 4 bases at V and 1 base at J, with 16 bases in the middle. This CDR3 spans 16 amino acids. The CDR3 sequence is CASSRQGGRWNTEAFF. The CDR3 bases are TGCGCCAGCAGCCGGCAAGGGGGGCGGTGGAACACTGAAGCTTTCTTT.

The CDR3 loop is CSVAGQGRGQETQYF. The CDR3 DNA sequence: TGCAGCGTTGCTGGTCAGGGCCGTGGTCAAGAGACCCAGTACTTC. This chain connects TRBV29-1 to TRBJ2-5; D is possibly TRBD1 (5 bases). The germline V gene encodes CDR1 SQVTM and CDR2 ANQGSEA. Trimming stripped 4 bases from V and 2 bases from J, with 17 bases between. The CDR3 consists of 15 residues. The full variable domain, its missing parts supplied by reference TRBV29-1 and TRBJ2-5, is SAVISQKPSRDICQRGTSLTIQCQVDSQVTMMFWYRQQPGQSLTLIATANQGSEATYESGFVIDKFPISRPNLTFSTLTVSNMSPEDSSIYLCSVAGQGRGQETQYFGPGTRLLVL.

V usage is TRBV6-1 and J usage is TRBJ1-2, with no clear D. This CDR3 is built from 13 residues. Trimming pared 4 bases from V and 4 bases from J, leaving 10 bases between. The germline V gene has CDR1 MNHNS and CDR2 SASEGT. The CDR3 DNA follows: TGTGCCAGCAGTGTGAGGGCTGGCTATGGCTACACCTTC. The encoded protein is CASSVRAGYGYTF.

This clonotype was picked up a small number of times. V and J are TRBV20-1 and TRBJ2-5; 10 bases are shared with TRBD2. In germline, CDR1 is DFQATT, CDR2 SNEGSKA (reference sequence). The CDR3 contains 14 residues. V dropped 5 bases and J dropped 5; count of bases not matched to a gene: 8. CDR3 residues: CSAQSGGARETQYF. Written as DNA, the CDR3 is TGCAGTGCTCAAAGCGGGGGGGCGAGGGAGACCCAGTACTTC.